Listed here are 29 T cell receptor beta chains from one sample, sequenced in a study of T-cell memory formation after mild COVID-19. TCRdb processed the 5' RACE reads anew with MiXCR; each CDR3 protein has one entry. Of 390,000 or so distinct CDR3 sequences detected, approximately 16% appear once; the ten largest clones hold around a fifth. Sequencing was performed on PBMCs or a T cell subset sorted from them (not recorded which). These receptors originate from a man younger than 30 who had mild COVID-19 (a few samples of this study predate the infection). Cell type and time point are not known.

The rearrangement links TRBV10-2 to TRBJ1-1; D is unclear. This CDR3 is built from 11 residues. CDR1 and CDR2 from the germline V gene are WSHSY and SAAADI. The V gene lost 10 bases and the J gene lost 0 bases, with 6 bases spanning the gap. The CDR3 sequence is CATGVNTEAFF. CDR3 in DNA: TGCGCCACTGGGGTGAACACTGAAGCTTTCTTT.

This clonotype occurred a few times. The chain uses TRBV6-5 and TRBJ2-4; no definite D call. In germline, CDR1 is MNHEY, CDR2 SVGAGI. Trimming shortened V by 0 bases and J by 6 bases, and 15 bases separated the two germline ends. The length of the CDR3 is 16 residues. CDR3 DNA sequence: TGTGCCAGCAGTTACTCTTCGGCCCCTCCGGGAAACATTCAGTACTTC. It is translated as CASSYSSAPPGNIQYF.

CDR3 region: CASSSRGGQTDPYVTRVTYEQYF. The DNA of the CDR3 is TGTGCCAGCAGCTCGAGGGGAGGGCAAACAGACCCCTACGTTACCCGTGTCACCTACGAGCAGTACTTC. The chain combines TRBV11-2 with TRBJ2-7; 7 bases match TRBD2. Trimming removed 4 bases from V and 2 bases from J; junction bases left unmatched: 32. The CDR3 totals 23 residues. CDR1 is SGHAT and CDR2 is FQNNGV in the germline V gene.

CDR3 nucleotide sequence: TGTGCCAGCAGCTTCAGGGACCTCGGGGCCTACGAGCAGTACTTC. Its translation is CASSFRDLGAYEQYF. This sequence joins TRBV7-2 and TRBJ2-7; tentatively, D is TRBD1 or TRBD2 (5 bases each). Germline V CDR1 and CDR2: SGHTA, FQGNSA. The CDR3 is 15 amino acids. Trimming pared 3 bases from V and 2 bases from J, leaving 14 bases between.

The rearrangement links TRBV6-1 to TRBJ2-7, with D uncertain. Germline CDR1 is MNHNS and CDR2 is SASEGT. V lost 4 bases to trimming and J lost 2 bases, with 15 bases between them. CDR3 length equals 15 residues. The CDR3 DNA is TGTGCCAGCAGTGTGAGCCTTATCTCCACCTACGAGCAGTACGTC. Amino acids: CASSVSLISTYEQYV.

This chain connects TRBV6-5 to TRBJ2-7; 9 bases align to TRBD1. The CDR3 loop spans 20 amino acids. V shed 6 bases and J 2 bases; nucleotides not matched to a gene: 23. The germline V gene has CDR1 MNHEY and CDR2 SVGAGI. The CDR3 sequence is CASRITLGTGSLGGTYEQYF. In DNA form, the CDR3 reads TGTGCCAGCAGAATCACGCTCGGGACAGGGAGCCTTGGTGGAACCTACGAGCAGTACTTC.

The sample holds many counts of this clonotype. One end of the junction varies from germline; a read error may be responsible. The rearrangement uses TRBV5-4 and TRBJ2-2; 7 bases are a match to TRBD2. CDR1 and CDR2 (germline): SGHNT, YYREEE (reference sequence). This CDR3 spans 15 amino acids. As DNA, the CDR3 is TGTGCCAGCAGGTTGGGAGGGGCTGACACCGGGGAGCTGTTTTTT. Amino acid sequence: CASRLGGADTGELFF.

This clonotype came up a few times. CDR3: CASSPGGGRNEQFF. CDR3 bases: TGTGCCAGCAGCCCAGGCGGGGGACGCAATGAGCAGTTCTTC. The chain joins TRBV7-2 to TRBJ2-1, with 7 nucleotides matching TRBD2. From germline, CDR1 is SGHTA and CDR2 FQGNSA. The ends lost 5 bases at V and 6 bases at J; junction bases unmatched: 7. CDR3 length: 14 amino acids.

This clonotype was observed many times. The rearrangement uses TRBV5-1 and TRBJ2-5; D unclear. V lost 5 bases to trimming and J lost 1 base, with 9 bases between them. The CDR3 spans 13 residues. CDR1 is SGHRS and CDR2 is YFSETQ in the germline V gene. DNA of the CDR3: TGCGCCAGCAGTAAACTTCCCCAAGAGACCCAGTACTTC. As protein: CASSKLPQETQYF.

The V call is TRBV12-3 or TRBV12-4, the J call TRBJ1-1, with TRBD1 as a possible D gene (5 bases). V lost 3 bases, J lost 5 bases, and 10 bases lay in between. The CDR3 has 13 residues. The CDR3 coding sequence is TGTGCCAGCAGTTTCGGGGGTGAGACTGAAGCTTTCTTT. Amino acids: CASSFGGETEAFF.

This clonotype was recorded a few times. The gene calls are TRBV6-1 and TRBJ2-7; D ambiguous. The length of the CDR3 is 11 residues. V lost 8 bases and J 3 bases, leaving 8 bases between the germline ends. CDR1 is MNHNS, CDR2 SASEGT, per germline. CDR3 nucleotide sequence: TGTGCCAGCGGTAGGGACTACGAGCAGTACGTC. The encoded protein is CASGRDYEQYV.

V gene TRBV7-8 combines with J gene TRBJ2-3; perhaps D is TRBD1 or TRBD2 (5 bases each). V shed 0 bases and J shed 3 bases, with 10 bases lying between them. From germline, CDR1 is SGHVS and CDR2 FQNEAQ. There are 15 residues in the CDR3. CDR3 amino acids: CASSLAWGKTDTQYF. Here the CDR3 DNA reads TGTGCCAGCAGCTTAGCCTGGGGGAAGACAGATACGCAGTATTTT.

This clonotype appeared a few times. V is TRBV20-1 and J is TRBJ2-2; 12 nucleotides align to TRBD2. Germline lookup yields CDR1 DFQATT and CDR2 SNEGSKA (reference sequence). The trim removed 2 bases at V and 4 bases at J, leaving 5 bases unmatched. The CDR3 spans 16 residues. CDR3 nucleotides: TGCAGTGCTAGAACTAGCGGGGGGTACGGCACCGGGGAGCTGTTTTTT. The encoded protein is CSARTSGGYGTGELFF.

The table lists this clonotype with a few counts. The rearrangement joins TRBV4-1 to TRBJ1-5, with 8 bases aligning to TRBD1. The CDR3 runs to 14 residues. V trimming: 4 bases; J trimming: 6 bases; junction bases outside the gene matches: 5. CDR1 is MGHRA and CDR2 is YSYEKL in the germline V gene. The CDR3 DNA reads as TGCGCCAGCAGCCGAGGACAGGGCGGTCAGCCCCAGCATTTT. Its translation is CASSRGQGGQPQHF.

The chain uses TRBV14 and TRBJ2-3; TRBD2 agrees at 7 bases. Germline V gene data show CDR1 as SGHDN and CDR2 as FVKESK. CDR3 size: 14 residues. J gave up 3 bases and V 3 bases, and 3 bases lay outside the gene matches. CDR3 protein: CASSQGGRTDTQYF. The CDR3 DNA is TGTGCCAGCAGCCAGGGGGGGAGAACAGATACGCAGTATTTT.

This clonotype was picked up a small number of times. The genes are TRBV5-1 and TRBJ2-1; D may be TRBD1 or TRBD2 (5 bases each). Trimming took off 4 bases at V and 6 bases at J, with 23 bases between the two ends. The CDR3 consists of 17 residues. The germline V gene has CDR1 SGHRS and CDR2 YFSETQ. CDR3 amino acids: CASSNGIGDRLGNEQFF. The CDR3 DNA reads TGCGCCAGCAGCAATGGTATTGGGGACCGGCTCGGCAATGAGCAGTTCTTC.

This clonotype was seen ten or more times. J is TRBJ2-4 and V is TRBV12-3 or TRBV12-4; 10 bases agree with TRBD1. With 6 bases clipped from V and 6 bases from J, the junction kept 5 bases outside the gene matches. The length of the CDR3 is 14 residues. The CDR3 protein is CASSPGQGINIQYF. The CDR3 nucleotides read TGTGCCAGCAGCCCGGGACAGGGGATAAACATTCAGTACTTC.

This clonotype was counted a few times. This chain joins TRBV12-3 or TRBV12-4 and TRBJ2-7; a weak D match, TRBD2 (5 bases). The CDR3 totals 14 residues. V lost 3 bases, J lost 1 base, and 10 bases lay in between. CDR3 DNA sequence: TGTGCCAGCAGTTTTGGTCCGGGATCCTACGAGCAGTACGTC. This sequence encodes CASSFGPGSYEQYV.

CDR3 sequence: CASSSSGTGVQPQHF. CDR3 nucleotides: TGTGCCAGCAGCTCGTCCGGGACAGGGGTTCAGCCCCAGCATTTT. This chain links TRBV7-9 with TRBJ1-5, with 10 bases lining up with TRBD1. V was clipped by 4 bases and J by 6 bases; unmatched bases: 6. The CDR3 totals 15 residues. Germline CDR1 is SEHNR and CDR2 is FQNEAQ (reference sequence).

This clonotype was detected many times. The rearrangement uses TRBV24-1 and TRBJ2-3; D not resolved. CDR1 is KGHDR and CDR2 is SFDVKD in the germline V gene. V gave up 9 bases and J gave up 2 bases, with 11 bases separating them. The CDR3 totals 13 residues. CDR3 in DNA: TGTGCCACCTCCCGGGCCTACACAGATACGCAGTATTTT. Amino acid sequence: CATSRAYTDTQYF.

This sequence joins TRBV6-2 or TRBV6-3 and TRBJ2-4; unclear D gene. CDR1 is MNHEY and CDR2 is SVGEGT in the germline V gene. The V and J ends lost 6 bases and 2 bases respectively, with 17 bases between them. This CDR3 is built from 16 residues. This CDR3 reads CASSLSSLAPKNIQYF. Here the CDR3 DNA reads TGTGCCAGCAGCCTATCCTCTTTAGCACCCAAAAACATTCAGTACTTC.

In its sample, this clonotype was seen a few times. Here the CDR3 reads CASSPEDRQSTQYF. The CDR3 DNA follows: TGTGCCAGCAGCCCCGAGGACAGACAGAGTACGCAGTATTTT. This chain uses TRBV9 with TRBJ2-3, with D possibly being TRBD1 (6 bases). Germline loops: CDR1 SGDLS, CDR2 YYNGEE. The CDR3 is made up of 14 amino acids. V lost 4 bases, J lost 8 bases, and 17 bases lay in between.

The genes are TRBV3-1 and TRBJ2-3, with D uncertain. The CDR3 has 16 residues. V was trimmed by 0 bases and J by 3 bases, leaving 13 bases between them. The germline gives CDR1 LGHDT, CDR2 YNNKEL (reference sequence). CDR3 residues: CASSQEKGSGTDTQYF. CDR3 nucleotide sequence: TGTGCCAGCAGCCAAGAAAAGGGCAGTGGGACAGATACGCAGTATTTT.

CDR3 bases: TGTGCCAGCAGCTTCGGGGGCTTGCCGTCTGGGGCCAACGTCCTGACTTTC. Translating it yields CASSFGGLPSGANVLTF. This sequence joins TRBV7-3 and TRBJ2-6; D may be TRBD1 or TRBD2 (6 bases each). The CDR3 is made up of 17 amino acids. Germline V gene sequence: CDR1 SGHTA, CDR2 FQGTGA. Trimming pared 3 bases from V and 1 base from J, leaving 13 bases between.

The sample holds many counts of this clonotype. The gene calls are TRBV29-1 and TRBJ1-1; 7 nucleotides agree with TRBD1. Trimming cost V 3 bases and J 6 bases; bases outside gene matches: 7. Germline CDR1 SQVTM, CDR2 ANQGSEA. The length of the CDR3 is 13 residues. Written as DNA, the CDR3 is TGCAGCGTTGAGACAGGGAATTCAGCTGAAGCTTTCTTT. This encodes CSVETGNSAEAFF.

There are a few counts of this clonotype. This chain uses TRBV9 with TRBJ2-3; D possibly corresponds to TRBD1 (5 bases). The CDR3 consists of 16 residues. Trimming removed 0 bases at V and 4 bases at J, with 15 bases between. Germline V lookup: CDR1 SGDLS, CDR2 YYNGEE. The CDR3 nucleotides are TGTGCCAGCAGCGTAGGCGGACACCCGGTGGCAGATACGCAGTATTTT. This encodes CASSVGGHPVADTQYF.

This clonotype was seen more than once but under ten times. The J gene is TRBJ2-7, the V gene TRBV15; a possible D gene is TRBD2 (5 bases). There are 14 residues in the CDR3. From germline, CDR1 is LNHNV and CDR2 YYDKDF (reference sequence). Trimming took 0 bases from V and 2 from J, leaving 8 bases between them. The CDR3 sequence is CATSRDPGTYEQYV. CDR3 bases: TGTGCCACCAGCAGAGATCCGGGAACCTACGAGCAGTACGTC.

This clonotype was counted between two and nine times. The junction departs from germline at one end; a sequencing error may be responsible. V is TRBV10-2 and J is TRBJ2-7, with D unclear. The CDR3 spans 12 residues. Germline values: CDR1 WSHSY, CDR2 SAAADI. The chain's CDR3 is CASRESILEQYF. CDR3 sequence (DNA): TGCGCCAGCAGAGAGTCAATTCTCGAGCAGTACTTC.

In its sample, this clonotype was seen a few times. The V and J genes are TRBV4-3 and TRBJ1-3, with TRBD1 as a possible D gene (5 bases). From germline, CDR1 is LGHNA and CDR2 YSLEER. Trimming cost V 5 bases and J 5 bases, with 22 bases left between them. This CDR3 has 17 amino acids. The CDR3 region is CASSESWDRYSRNTIYF. CDR3 bases: TGCGCCAGCAGCGAAAGTTGGGACCGATATTCGAGAAACACCATATATTTT.